This TCR beta chain comes out of a study of T-cell memory formation after mild COVID-19 (dated by TCRdb to the early 2020s). A note on the overall study: TCR sequence clusters from the two donors were largely donor specific. Longitudinal TCRalpha and TCRbeta repertoire sequencing tracked T-cell clones expanding and contracting after mild COVID-19 in two donors. The cohort comprised two young, previously healthy adult volunteers, one female and one male.

Its CDR3 holds 15 amino acids, cysteine through phenylalanine. CDR3 DNA only is kept here, 45 bases in frame from base 1. Trimming takes 3 bases off V and 5 bases off J; junction bases not matched to a gene: 8. CDR1 and CDR2 were assigned from the germline V gene as SGDLS and YYNGEE. Ficoll-Paque density gradient centrifugation was the method used to isolate PBMCs. Of note for this clonotype: Its antigen is not yet known. No much larger clone exists at a distance of one base, and base qualities are not known.

What the research found in general, with its limitations: SARS-CoV-2 specificity was not confirmed for the second-wave clones peaking on day 37. Contracting CD4+ clones were found mainly in CM and EM memory subsets, while CD8+ clones were enriched in EMRA. The study included only a couple of mild cases, and larger cohorts that include severe cases with pre-infection samples were judged to be necessary. The detection of some responding clones in pre-infection memory suggests that pre-existing cross-reactive memory T cells joined the SARS-CoV-2 response. Balanced CD4/CD8 phenotypes were observed for clones contracting from day 15 to 85, whereas a bias towards CD4+ was observed for a second wave of clones expanding from day 15 to 37.

This sample was sequenced with an Illumina NovaSeq 6000. TCRalpha and TCRbeta cDNA libraries were built by 5'RACE with constant-segment primers, adding sample barcodes and unique molecular identifiers. Trizol reagent was used to extract RNA from every sample. Amplification of the libraries took two PCR steps, and the second step added a second sample barcode plus Illumina TruSeq adapters. The libraries were sequenced on an Illumina NovaSeq using 2 x 150 bp paired-end reads. In the authors' own workflow: Reads were demultiplexed and collapsed into UMI-guided consensus sequences with migec v1.2.7. Using mixcr v2.1.11, the UMI consensuses were aligned to TRA and TRB V and J templates and assembled into clonotypes. A clonotype was counted as expanded or contracted only if both edgeR and NoisET called the change significant, with noise models trained on biological replicates. For edgeR calls, a false discovery rate-adjusted p below 0.01 and a log2 fold-change threshold of 1 were applied. As an exploratory analysis of dynamics, max-normalized trajectories of the 1000 most abundant clonotypes were examined with PCA combined with hierarchical clustering. The CD4 or CD8 phenotype of responding clones was assigned using the separately sequenced CD4+ and CD8+ repertoires. TCRdb reanalyzed the raw reads on its own, using fastp at Q25 for trimming and MiXCR for clone calling, and kept in-frame beta chains. Entries are consolidated by CDR3 protein sequence, retaining the most common genes and DNA. TCRdb, rather than the study authors, made the V and J calls. Present in this sample are fewer than 140,000 distinct CDR3 sequences, approximately 13% of which were seen just once. The leading ten clones occupy around 30% of the sample.

Sequencing input: PBMCs or a T cell subset sorted from them (not recorded which). This clonotype was sampled from an adult woman who had mild COVID-19 (a few samples of this study predate the infection). The sample titles of this study are shuffled in the database, so cell type and time point are left out; the donor was told from shared clones. The chain was built from TRBV9 and TRBJ2-7, and TRBD2 matches 10 of the central bases. For the CDR3, the sequence is CASSASTSGIDEQYF. The DNA sequence follows: TGTGCCAGCAGCGCATCCACTAGCGGGATCGACGAGCAGTACTTC.